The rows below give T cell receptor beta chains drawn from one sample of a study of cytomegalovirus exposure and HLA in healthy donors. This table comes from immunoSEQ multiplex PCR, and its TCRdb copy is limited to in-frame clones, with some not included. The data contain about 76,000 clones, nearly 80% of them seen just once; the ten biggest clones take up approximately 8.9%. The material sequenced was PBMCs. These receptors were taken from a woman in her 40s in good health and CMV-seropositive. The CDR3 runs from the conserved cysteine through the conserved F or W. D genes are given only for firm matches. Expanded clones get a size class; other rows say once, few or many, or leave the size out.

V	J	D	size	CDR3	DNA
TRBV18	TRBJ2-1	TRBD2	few	CASSPRGGRGYNEQFF	TGTGCCAGCTCACCGCGGGGAGGGAGGGGCTACAATGAGCAGTTCTTC
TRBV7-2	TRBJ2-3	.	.	CASSPEARFTDTQYF	TGTGCCAGCAGCCCTGAGGCCCGGTTCACAGATACGCAGTATTTT
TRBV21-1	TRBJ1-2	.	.	CASSKWRQGGGYTF	TGTGCCAGCAGCAAATGGAGACAGGGTGGCGGCTACACCTTC
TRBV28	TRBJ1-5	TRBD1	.	CASKTGNQPQHF	TGTGCCAGCAAGACAGGGAATCAGCCCCAGCATTTT
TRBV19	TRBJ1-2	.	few	CASSIGQLPNYGYTF	TGTGCCAGTAGTATAGGACAGCTACCTAACTATGGCTACACCTTC
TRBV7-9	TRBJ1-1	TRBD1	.	CASSLLQGAGNTEAFF	TGTGCCAGCAGCCTTCTACAGGGGGCCGGTAACACTGAAGCTTTCTTT
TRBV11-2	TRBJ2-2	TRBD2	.	CASSLLAGVNTGELFF	TGTGCCAGCAGCCTTCTAGCGGGGGTCAACACCGGGGAGCTGTTTTTT
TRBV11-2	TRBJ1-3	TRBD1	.	CASPDRGNGNTIYF	TGTGCCAGCCCCGACAGGGGTAATGGAAACACCATATATTTT
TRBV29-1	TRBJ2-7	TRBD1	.	CSVVLAGQGAYEQYF	TGCAGCGTTGTTTTGGCGGGACAGGGGGCATACGAGCAGTACTTC
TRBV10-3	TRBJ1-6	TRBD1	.	CAIPGQLNSPLHF	TGTGCCATCCCGGGACAGCTTAATTCACCCCTCCACTTT
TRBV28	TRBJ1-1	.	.	CASRIRDINTEAFF	TGTGCCAGCAGGATCCGGGACATTAACACTGAAGCTTTCTTT
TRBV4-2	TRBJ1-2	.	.	CASSQADRVDYGYTF	TGTGCCAGCAGCCAAGCGGACAGAGTTGACTATGGCTACACCTTC
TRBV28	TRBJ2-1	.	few	CASTLEQGTRNEQFF	TGTGCCAGCACTTTAGAACAGGGTACTAGGAATGAGCAGTTCTTC
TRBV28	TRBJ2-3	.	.	CASSLPNPTGTDTQYF	TGTGCCAGCAGTTTACCCAACCCCACGGGGACAGATACGCAGTATTTT
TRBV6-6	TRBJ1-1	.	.	CASRMGDLNTEAFF	TGTGCCAGCAGAATGGGAGACCTGAACACTGAAGCTTTCTTT
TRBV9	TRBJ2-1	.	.	CASSATGSAYNEQFF	TGTGCCAGCAGCGCGACAGGCTCGGCGTACAATGAGCAGTTCTTC
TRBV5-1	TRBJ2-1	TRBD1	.	CASSAGTGESYSEQFF	TGCGCCAGCAGCGCAGGGACAGGGGAGAGTTACAGTGAGCAGTTCTTC
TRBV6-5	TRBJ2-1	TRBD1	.	CASNSLMDREQFF	TGTGCCAGCAACTCCTTAATGGACAGGGAGCAGTTCTTC
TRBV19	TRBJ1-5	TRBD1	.	CASSIWAGTGFYQPQHF	TGTGCCAGTAGTATTTGGGCGGGGACAGGGTTCTATCAGCCCCAGCATTTT
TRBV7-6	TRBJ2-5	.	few	CASSAYRVETQYF	TGTGCCAGCAGCGCCTACAGGGTTGAGACCCAGTACTTC
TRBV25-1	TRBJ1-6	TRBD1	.	CASSGRTGVTPLHF	TGTGCCAGCAGTGGGCGGACAGGGGTGACACCCCTCCACTTT
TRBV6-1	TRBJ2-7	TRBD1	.	CASSEGVWTGNEQYF	TGTGCCAGCAGTGAAGGGGTCTGGACAGGCAACGAGCAGTACTTC
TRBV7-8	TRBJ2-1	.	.	CASSPGLSYNEQFF	TGTGCCAGCAGCCCGGGACTTTCCTACAATGAGCAGTTCTTC
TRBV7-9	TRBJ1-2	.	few	CQAEDGIRGAVYGYTF	TGTCAAGCAGAAGACGGCATACGAGGCGCGGTGTATGGCTACACCTTC
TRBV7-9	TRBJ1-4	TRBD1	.	CASSWEEGQINEKLFF	TGTGCCAGCAGCTGGGAGGAGGGACAGATTAATGAAAAACTGTTTTTT
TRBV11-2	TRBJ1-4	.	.	CASSLGQGKRKLFF	TGTGCCAGCAGCTTAGGGCAGGGGAAACGAAAACTGTTTTTT
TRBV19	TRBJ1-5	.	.	CASSSAGASFTDQPQHF	TGTGCCAGTAGTTCCGCGGGGGCGAGTTTTACGGATCAGCCCCAGCATTTT
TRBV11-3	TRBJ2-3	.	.	CASSSAVRRGATDTQYF	TGTGCCAGCAGCTCCGCGGTACGTCGGGGGGCCACAGATACGCAGTATTTT
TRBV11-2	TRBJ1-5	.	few	CASSLEAVNQPQHF	TGTGCCAGCAGCTTAGAGGCAGTCAATCAGCCCCAGCATTTT
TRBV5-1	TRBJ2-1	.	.	CASSALNNEQFF	TGCGCCAGCAGCGCACTTAACAATGAGCAGTTCTTC
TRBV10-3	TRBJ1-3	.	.	CAIRATWESSGNTIYF	TGTGCCATCAGGGCGACATGGGAGAGCTCTGGAAACACCATATATTTT
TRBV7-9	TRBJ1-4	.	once	CSSSRDTEEKLFF	TGTTCCAGCAGCCGCGACACTGAGGAAAAACTGTTTTTT